This T cell receptor (beta chain) was sequenced in a study of T-cell reconstitution after alpha-beta-depleted transplantation in children. The CDR3 is made up of 13 amino acids. The germline V and J ends were trimmed by 3 bases and 5 bases, with 7 bases remaining between them. Germline V gene data show CDR1 as SGHTA and CDR2 as FQGNSA. In its sample, this clonotype was seen many times. Unique molecular identifiers were incorporated when the TCRbeta library was constructed. TCRdb re-called the PCR reads through MiXCR, storing one row per CDR3 protein. This sample has about 200,000 distinct CDR3 sequences, with about 6.6% found just once.

The source was PBMCs, collected before TCRalphabeta/CD19-depleted stem cell transplant. The clonotype originates from a boy younger than 10 with acute lymphoblastic leukemia, due to receive a stem cell transplant. This chain connects TRBV7-2 to TRBJ2-2; no definite D call. CDR3 loop: CASSLIKTGELFF. The CDR3, as DNA: TGTGCCAGCAGCTTGATTAAAACCGGGGAGCTGTTTTTT.